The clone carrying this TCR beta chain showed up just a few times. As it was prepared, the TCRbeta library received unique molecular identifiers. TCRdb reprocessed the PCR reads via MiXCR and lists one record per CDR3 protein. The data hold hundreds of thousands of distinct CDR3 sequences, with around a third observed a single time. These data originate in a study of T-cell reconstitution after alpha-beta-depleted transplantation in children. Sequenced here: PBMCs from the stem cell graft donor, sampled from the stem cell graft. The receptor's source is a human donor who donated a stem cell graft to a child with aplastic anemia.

The CDR3 reads CATSETSGWTYNEQFF. For the CDR3, the DNA is TGTGCCACCAGCGAGACTAGCGGGTGGACCTACAATGAGCAGTTCTTC. The chain uses TRBV24-1 and TRBJ2-1; 10 bases agree with TRBD2. The CDR3 loop spans 16 amino acids. Germline lookup yields CDR1 KGHDR and CDR2 SFDVKD. The ends lost 7 bases at V and 2 bases at J; junction bases unmatched: 7.